Included here is one T cell receptor (beta chain) sequence, with context. Germline assignment: CDR1 MDHEN and CDR2 SYDVKM. This CDR3 spans 13 amino acids. V was shortened by 9 bases and J by 4 bases, with 13 bases between the two germline ends. The data stem from a study of blood T cell repertoires in COVID-19. Study overall: Samples taken during acute and convalescent COVID-19 were collected in the United States, Italy and Spain. PBMCs, B-cell-depleted T cells, or T cells provided the cDNA or gDNA that made up the material.

As originally analysed: Amplification with reference gene primers provided the estimates of nucleated cell counts. Some clones are missing from TCRdb's copy, which holds only in-frame ones; the method was immunoSEQ multiplex PCR. V and J calls plus clone size are reproduced from that table; the DNA served to infer D and trimming. The sample carries hundreds of thousands of clones, roughly 84% recorded once. Sequencing input: peripheral blood. This sequence originates from a man aged 40-49 years with acute or convalescent COVID-19. The gene calls are TRBV28 and TRBJ1-5; D call uncertain. CDR3 in amino acids: CASKVDNNQPQHF. CDR3 bases: TGTGCCAGTAAAGTCGACAATAATCAGCCCCAGCATTTT.